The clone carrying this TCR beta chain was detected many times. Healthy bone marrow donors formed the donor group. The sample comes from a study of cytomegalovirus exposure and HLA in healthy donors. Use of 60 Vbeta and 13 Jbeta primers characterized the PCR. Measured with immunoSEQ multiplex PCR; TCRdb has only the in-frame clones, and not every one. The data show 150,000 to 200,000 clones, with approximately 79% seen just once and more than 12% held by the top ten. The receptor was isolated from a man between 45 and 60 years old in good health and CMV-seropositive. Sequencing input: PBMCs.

The CDR3 DNA reads as TGTGCCAGCAGCTTTTTCACGAGTAACCAGCCCCAGCATTTT. Its translation is CASSFFTSNQPQHF. The J gene is TRBJ1-5, the V gene TRBV5-8; no firm D call. In germline, CDR1 is SGHTS, CDR2 YDEGEE. This CDR3 spans 14 amino acids. V dropped 2 bases and J dropped 7 bases, with 13 bases sitting between them.